These T cell receptor beta chains were read from a single sample in a study of beta chain features in type 1 diabetes. Generated by immunoSEQ multiplex PCR, the TCRdb table keeps only in-frame clones and is missing some. The table lists approximately 240,000 clones, about a sixth of them singletons, with about 0.092% in the top ten. The sample comprised naive CD4+ T cells from blood. These receptors all stem from a man younger than 40 with type 1 diabetes. Both conserved end residues are part of each CDR3.

length | V | CDR3
15 | TRBV9 | CASSVLSGTTDTQYF
14 | TRBV18 | CASSPPVRTYEQYF
15 | TRBV10-3 | CAISESMARYYEQYF
16 | TRBV9 | CASSLRTGGVNTEAFF
15 | TRBV18 | CASSPTSGVTDTQYF
13 | TRBV29-1 | CSVGADSYNEQFF
13 | TRBV15 | CATSLRRGDTQYF
11 | TRBV25-1 | CASSGHYGYTF
13 | TRBV29-1 | CSVVGALRNGYTF
14 | TRBV5-1 | CASSPGTANYEQYF
15 | TRBV18 | CASSPSAGDSYEQYF
16 | TRBV6-5 | CASSSVIAGGTDTQYF
14 | TRBV5-4 | CASSFTGSQETQYF
14 | TRBV4-2 | CASSAHEGGTLQFF
15 | TRBV25-1 | CASSEWTRFSHEQFF
12 | TRBV9 | CASSGLTDTQYF
13 | TRBV4-1 | CASSQDPDQPQHF
15 | TRBV27 | CAISSMGQGFRKLFF
15 | TRBV5-4 | CASSFNRGGSYEQYF
15 | TRBV7-2 | CASSSTSGSYNEQFF
12 | TRBV23-1 | CASSRRHQPQHF
15 | TRBV5-4 | CASSLPRTGGYEQYF
14 | TRBV18 | CASSPPAAGTEAFF
12 | TRBV29-1 | CSVAVNPYEQYF
16 | TRBV4-3 | CASSPRGQGAFGTQYF
15 | TRBV7-2 | CASSWGGESRETQYF